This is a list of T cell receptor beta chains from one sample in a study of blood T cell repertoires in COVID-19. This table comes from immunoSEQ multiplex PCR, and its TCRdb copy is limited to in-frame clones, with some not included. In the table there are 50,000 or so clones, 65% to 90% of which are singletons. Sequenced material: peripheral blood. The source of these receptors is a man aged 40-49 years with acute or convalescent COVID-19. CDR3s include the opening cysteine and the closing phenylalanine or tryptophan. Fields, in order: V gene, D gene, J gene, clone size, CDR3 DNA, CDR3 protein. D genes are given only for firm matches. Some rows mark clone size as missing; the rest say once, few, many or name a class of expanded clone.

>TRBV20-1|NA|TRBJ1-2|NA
TGCAGTGCGGAACAGAACTATGGCTACACCTTC
CSAEQNYGYTF
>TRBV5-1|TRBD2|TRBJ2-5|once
TGCGCCAGCCGCGGGTCGAGCGGGGGGGTCCCTGAGACCCAGTACTTC
CASRGSSGGVPETQYF
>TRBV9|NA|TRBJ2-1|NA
TGTGCCAGCAGCACCCGCACGGGAGCAGAAAATGAGCAGTTCTTC
CASSTRTGAENEQFF
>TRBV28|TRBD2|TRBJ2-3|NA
TGTGCCAGCAGTTTATTCCAGCGGGGGGGCACAGATACGCAGTATTTT
CASSLFQRGGTDTQYF
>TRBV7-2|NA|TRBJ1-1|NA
TGTGCCAGCAGCCCCTACTTTGAAGCTTTCTTT
CASSPYFEAFF
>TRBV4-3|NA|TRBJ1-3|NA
TGCGCCAGCAGCCACGTTCAGGGAAACACCATATATTTT
CASSHVQGNTIYF
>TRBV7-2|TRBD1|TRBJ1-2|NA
TGTGCCAGCAGTTACGACAGGGGGAACTATGGCTACACCTTC
CASSYDRGNYGYTF
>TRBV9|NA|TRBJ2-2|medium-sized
TGTGCCAGCAGACAGGGAACCGGGGAGCTGTTTTTT
CASRQGTGELFF
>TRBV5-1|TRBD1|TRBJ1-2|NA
TGCGCCAGCAGCTACGGGACAGTCTATGGCTACACCTTC
CASSYGTVYGYTF
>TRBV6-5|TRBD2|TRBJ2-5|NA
TGTGCCAGCAAAGAGATGGGAGGGGTCAAGACCCAGTACTTC
CASKEMGGVKTQYF
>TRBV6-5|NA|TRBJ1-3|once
TGTGCCAGCAGTTACGATGCCGGGGTTGGAAACACCATATATTTT
CASSYDAGVGNTIYF
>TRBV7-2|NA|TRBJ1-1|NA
TGTGCCAGCAGCTCCCAACCGATGGCGGGGGCCACTGAAGCTTTCTTT
CASSSQPMAGATEAFF
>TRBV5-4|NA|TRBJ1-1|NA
TGTGCCAGCAGCTTTTCCGGGACTTCGAACACTGAAGCTTTCTTT
CASSFSGTSNTEAFF
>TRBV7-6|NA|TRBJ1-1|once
TGTGCCAGCAGTTACCTCAGGGTCGGCACTGAAGCTTTCTTT
CASSYLRVGTEAFF
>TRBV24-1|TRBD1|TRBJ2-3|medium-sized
TGTGCCACCAGTGATTCCCGACAGGGGAGAGATACGCAGTATTTT
CATSDSRQGRDTQYF
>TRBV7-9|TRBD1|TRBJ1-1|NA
TGTGCCAGCAGCTTAGTTTATGCGATGAGCAGGGGGCTTAATGAAGCTTTCTTT
CASSLVYAMSRGLNEAFF
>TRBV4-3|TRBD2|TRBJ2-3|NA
TGCGCCAGCTCCCTGACTAGCGGGGTGCAGGATACGCAGTATTTT
CASSLTSGVQDTQYF
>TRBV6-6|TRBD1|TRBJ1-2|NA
TGTGCCAGCAGTCCCGGGACAGTGGTGGTAGGCTATGGCTACACCTTC
CASSPGTVVVGYGYTF
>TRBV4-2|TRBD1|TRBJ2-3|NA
TGTGCCAGCAGCCTCCGGGACAGGGGGGCAGATACGCAGTATTTT
CASSLRDRGADTQYF
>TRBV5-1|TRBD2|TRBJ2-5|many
TGCGCCAGCAGCTTTCGACTAGCGGGGGACCCATACCAAGAGACCCAGTACTTC
CASSFRLAGDPYQETQYF
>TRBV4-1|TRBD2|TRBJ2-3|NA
TGCGCCAGCAGCCAATCCCTAGCGGGGGCCCGAGATACGCAGTATTTT
CASSQSLAGARDTQYF
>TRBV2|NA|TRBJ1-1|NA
TGTGCCAGCAGGATGGACGGGAGGAAGAACACTGAAGCTTTCTTT
CASRMDGRKNTEAFF
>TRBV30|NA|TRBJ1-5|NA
TGTGCCTGTACGCCGAGATGGAGCAATCAGCCCCAGCATTTT
CACTPRWSNQPQHF
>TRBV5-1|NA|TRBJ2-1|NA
TGCGCCAGCAGTTACTCAGGGGTGAGCTCCTACAATGAGCAGTTCTTC
CASSYSGVSSYNEQFF